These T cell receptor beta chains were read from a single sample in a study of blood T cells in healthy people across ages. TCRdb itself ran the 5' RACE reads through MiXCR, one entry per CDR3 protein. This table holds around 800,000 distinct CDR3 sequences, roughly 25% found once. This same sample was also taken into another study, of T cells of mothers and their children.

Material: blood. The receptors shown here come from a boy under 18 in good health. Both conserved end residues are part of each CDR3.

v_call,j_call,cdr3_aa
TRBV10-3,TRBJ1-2,CAISGEGPGYTF
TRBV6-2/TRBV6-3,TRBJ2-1,CASQHSYNEQFF
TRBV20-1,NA,CSARAAGPYEQYF
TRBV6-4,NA,CATHKGSGENNEQFF
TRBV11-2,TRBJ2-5,CASRPPGGKETQYF
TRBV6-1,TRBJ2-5,CAATPGRETQYF
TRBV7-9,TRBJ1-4,CASSSGPYRDQNEKLFF
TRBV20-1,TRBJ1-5,CSAREAGGNQPQHF
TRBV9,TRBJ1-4,CASSVGTLFNEKLFF
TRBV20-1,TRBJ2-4,CSARAGTELAKNIQYF
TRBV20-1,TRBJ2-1,CSAREDIAGKGSYNEQFF
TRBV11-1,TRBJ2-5,CASSSMGPPVTQYF
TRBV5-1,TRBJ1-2,CASAAGTETYYGYTF
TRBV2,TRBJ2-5,CASSDDRGGGETQYF
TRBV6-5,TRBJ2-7,CASTDFSYEQYF
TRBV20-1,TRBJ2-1,CSALAGLYNEQFF
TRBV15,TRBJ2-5,CATSPTGPPLGETQYF
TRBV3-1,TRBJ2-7,CASSHRQGYPREQYF
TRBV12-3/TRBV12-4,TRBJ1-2,CASSLLSGGLDGYTF
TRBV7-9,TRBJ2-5,CASTGPRDQETQYF
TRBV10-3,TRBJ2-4,CAVSSTSAKNIQYF
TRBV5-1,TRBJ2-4,CASSWAGQGKAKNIQYF
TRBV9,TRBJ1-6,CASSVGERPYNSPLHF
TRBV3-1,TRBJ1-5,CASSRGTAENQPQHF
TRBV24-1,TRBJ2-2,CATSDSDRNTGELFF
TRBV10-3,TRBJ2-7,CAITAGNYEQYF